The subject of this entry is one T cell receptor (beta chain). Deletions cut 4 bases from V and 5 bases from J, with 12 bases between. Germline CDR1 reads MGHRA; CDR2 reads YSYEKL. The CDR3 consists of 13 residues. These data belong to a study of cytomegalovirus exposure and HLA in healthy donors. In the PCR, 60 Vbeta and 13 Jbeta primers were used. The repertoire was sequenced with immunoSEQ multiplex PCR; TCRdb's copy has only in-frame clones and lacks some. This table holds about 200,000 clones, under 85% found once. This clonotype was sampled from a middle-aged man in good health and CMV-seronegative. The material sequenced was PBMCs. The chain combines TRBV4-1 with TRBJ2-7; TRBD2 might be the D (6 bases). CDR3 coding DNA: TGCGCCAGCAGCCGCGGGGCGGCTAACGAGCAGTACTTC. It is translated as CASSRGAANEQYF.